This T cell receptor beta chain was recorded in a study of read filtering for tumor transcriptome and immune sequencing. Background on the study: Mean patient age was 65.9 years, range about 45 to 85; 17 male, around 14 female. After DNase treatment, RNA was made into whole-transcriptome libraries.

From 400 to 450 ng of RNA, a library with molecular barcoded alpha/delta and beta/gamma adaptors was made. TCRdb passed the reads through MiXCR, listing each CDR3 protein once. In the table there are around 33,000 distinct CDR3 sequences, about 18% of which are singletons. This clonotype was counted once. Its antigen is unknown. A much larger clone lies one base from this, so it may be a read error. Whole-study results and caveats: IR-seq and RNA-seq agreed better without single-read clonotypes. Single-read clonotypes: roughly four fifths of IR-seq clonotypes (approximately 3.7% of reads), more than 70% of RNA-seq clonotypes (approximately 45% of reads).

The sequence was obtained from a donor aged 40 or older with multiple myeloma. Sequencing was carried out using a population of CD138-negative cells sorted from bone marrow.

As DNA, the CDR3 is TGTGCCAGGAGTTTCAAACAGGGAATCCAAGAGAACACTGAAGCTTTCTTT. Protein: CARSFKQGIQENTEAFF. The chain employs TRBV28 and TRBJ1-1; D might be TRBD1 (6 bases). Germline CDR1 reads MDHEN; CDR2 reads SYDVKM. The CDR3 covers 17 residues.